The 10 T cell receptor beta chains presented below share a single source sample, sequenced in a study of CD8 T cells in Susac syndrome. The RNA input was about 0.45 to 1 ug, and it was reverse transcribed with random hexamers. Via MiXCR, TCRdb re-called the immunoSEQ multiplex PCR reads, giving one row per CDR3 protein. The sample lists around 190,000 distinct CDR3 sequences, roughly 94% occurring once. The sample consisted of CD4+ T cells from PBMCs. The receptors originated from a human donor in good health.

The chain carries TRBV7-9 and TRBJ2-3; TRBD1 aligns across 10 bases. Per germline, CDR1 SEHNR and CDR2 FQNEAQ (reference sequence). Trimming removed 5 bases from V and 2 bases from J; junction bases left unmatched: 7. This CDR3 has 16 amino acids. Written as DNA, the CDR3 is TGTGCCAGCAGCGAGGGACAGGGGTTCCTCACAGATACGCAGTATTTT. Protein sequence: CASSEGQGFLTDTQYF.

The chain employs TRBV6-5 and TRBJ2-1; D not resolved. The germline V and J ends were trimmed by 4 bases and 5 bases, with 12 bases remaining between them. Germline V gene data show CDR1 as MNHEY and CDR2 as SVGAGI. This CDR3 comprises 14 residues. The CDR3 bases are TGTGCCAGCAGTTCCTACGACACAAACAATGAGCAGTTCTTC. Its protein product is CASSSYDTNNEQFF.

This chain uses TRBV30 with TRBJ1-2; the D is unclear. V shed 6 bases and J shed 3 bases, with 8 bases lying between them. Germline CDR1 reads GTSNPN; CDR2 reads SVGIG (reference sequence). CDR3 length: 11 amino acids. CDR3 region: CACDVDYGYTF. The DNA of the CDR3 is TGTGCCTGCGATGTGGACTATGGCTACACCTTC.

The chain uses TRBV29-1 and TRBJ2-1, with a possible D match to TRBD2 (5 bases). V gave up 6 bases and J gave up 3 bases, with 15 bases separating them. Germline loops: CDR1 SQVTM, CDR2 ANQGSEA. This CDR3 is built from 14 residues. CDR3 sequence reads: CSVGLGRDYNEQFF. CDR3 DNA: TGCAGCGTGGGATTAGGACGGGACTACAATGAGCAGTTCTTC.

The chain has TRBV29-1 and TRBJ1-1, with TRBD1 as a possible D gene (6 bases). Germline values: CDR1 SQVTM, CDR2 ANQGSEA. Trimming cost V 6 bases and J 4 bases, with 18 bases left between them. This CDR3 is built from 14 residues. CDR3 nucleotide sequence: TGCAGCGTGGCGGTACAAGGGGGGGCCACTGAAGCTTTCTTT. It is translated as CSVAVQGGATEAFF. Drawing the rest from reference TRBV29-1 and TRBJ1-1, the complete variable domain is SAVISQKPSRDICQRGTSLTIQCQVDSQVTMMFWYRQQPGQSLTLIATANQGSEATYESGFVIDKFPISRPNLTFSTLTVSNMSPEDSSIYLCSVAVQGGATEAFFGQGTRLTVV.

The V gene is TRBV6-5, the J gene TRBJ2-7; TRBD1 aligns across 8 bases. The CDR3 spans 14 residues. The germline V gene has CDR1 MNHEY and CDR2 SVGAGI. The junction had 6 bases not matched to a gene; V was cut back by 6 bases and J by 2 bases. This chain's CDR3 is CASRRDRLTYEQYV. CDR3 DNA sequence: TGTGCCAGCAGGAGGGACAGGCTAACCTACGAGCAGTACGTC.

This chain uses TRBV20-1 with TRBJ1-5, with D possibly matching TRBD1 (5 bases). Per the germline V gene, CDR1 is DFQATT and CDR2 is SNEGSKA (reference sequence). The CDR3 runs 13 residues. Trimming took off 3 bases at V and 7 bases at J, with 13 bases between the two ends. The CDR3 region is CSASLQVGQPQHF. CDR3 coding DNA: TGCAGTGCTAGCCTACAGGTGGGACAGCCCCAGCATTTT.

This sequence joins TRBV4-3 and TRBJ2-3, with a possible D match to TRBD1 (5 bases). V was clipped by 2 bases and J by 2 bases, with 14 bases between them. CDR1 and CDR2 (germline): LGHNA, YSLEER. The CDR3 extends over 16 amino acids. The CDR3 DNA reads TGCGCCAGCAGCCAAAGAGTAAGGGGTCCCACAGATACGCAGTATTTT. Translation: CASSQRVRGPTDTQYF.

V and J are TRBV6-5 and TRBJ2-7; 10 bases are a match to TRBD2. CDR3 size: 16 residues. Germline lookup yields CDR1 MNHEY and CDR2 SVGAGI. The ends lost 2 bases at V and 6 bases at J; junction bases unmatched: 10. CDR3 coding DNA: TGTGCCAGCAGTTACGTAGGGACTAGCGCCCGGGGCGAGCAGTACGTC. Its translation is CASSYVGTSARGEQYV.

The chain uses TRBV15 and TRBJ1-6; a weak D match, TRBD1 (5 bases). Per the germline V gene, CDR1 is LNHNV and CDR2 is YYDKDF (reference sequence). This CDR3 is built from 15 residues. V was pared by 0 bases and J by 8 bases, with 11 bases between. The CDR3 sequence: CATSREPTGDSPLHF. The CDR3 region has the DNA TGTGCCACCAGCAGAGAGCCCACGGGGGATTCACCCCTCCACTTT.